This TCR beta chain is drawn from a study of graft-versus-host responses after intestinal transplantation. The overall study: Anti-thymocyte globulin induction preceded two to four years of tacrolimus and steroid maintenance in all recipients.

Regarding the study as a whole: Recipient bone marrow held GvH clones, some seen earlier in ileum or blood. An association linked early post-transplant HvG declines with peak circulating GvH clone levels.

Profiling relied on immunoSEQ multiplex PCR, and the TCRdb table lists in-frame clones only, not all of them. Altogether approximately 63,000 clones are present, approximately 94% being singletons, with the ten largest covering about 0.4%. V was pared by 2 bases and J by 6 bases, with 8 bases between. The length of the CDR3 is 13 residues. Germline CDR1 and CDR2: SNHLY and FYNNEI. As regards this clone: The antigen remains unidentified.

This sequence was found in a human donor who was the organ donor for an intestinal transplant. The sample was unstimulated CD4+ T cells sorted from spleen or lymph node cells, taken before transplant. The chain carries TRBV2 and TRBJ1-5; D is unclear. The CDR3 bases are TGTGCCAGCAGTGAAAGTGGTGTTCAGCCCCAGCATTTT. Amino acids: CASSESGVQPQHF.